The 21 T cell receptor beta chains listed next were all sequenced from one sample in a study of CD8 T cells in ankylosing spondylitis (TCRdb year 2017). Library construction relied on 5' RACE. Sequenced using an Illumina HiSeq 2500. TCRdb reprocessing: public reads trimmed at Q25 with fastp, clones called with MiXCR, in-frame beta chains kept. CDR3 protein sequences are deduplicated, and each keeps its most common genes and DNA. The sample table contains around 300,000 distinct CDR3 sequences; only one count was recorded for over 12% of them. The top ten clonotypes cover about 1.1% of the sample. The sequencing input was blood, either unsorted or a sorted T cell fraction (not recorded which). All receptors come from a male donor with ankylosing spondylitis or in good health (not recorded which).

This sequence joins TRBV2 and TRBJ2-7, with 9 bases fitting TRBD1. V dropped 4 bases and J dropped 3; count of bases not matched to a gene: 7. Germline lookup yields CDR1 SNHLY and CDR2 FYNNEI. CDR3 length equals 15 residues. The CDR3 region is CASSGLDRGRYEQYF. CDR3 coding DNA: TGTGCCAGCAGTGGACTGGACAGGGGACGCTACGAGCAGTACTTC.

The V call is TRBV6-1, the J call TRBJ2-2; a weak D match, TRBD2 (6 bases). V shed 5 bases and J shed 6 bases, with 22 bases lying between them. Germline loops: CDR1 MNHNS, CDR2 SASEGT. This CDR3 contains 17 residues. DNA for the CDR3: TGTGCCAGCAGTCTTCGGAGGGGCGAACTTACGGCCGGGGAGCTGTTTTTT. This encodes CASSLRRGELTAGELFF.

This sequence joins TRBV5-6 and TRBJ1-1; no clear D. The CDR3 consists of 17 residues. V was pared by 3 bases and J by 3 bases, with 21 bases between. Per germline, CDR1 SGHDT and CDR2 YYEEEE. The CDR3 coding sequence is TGTGCCAGCAGCTCCGCCAGGTCTGAGGCGGGAGACACTGAAGCTTTCTTT. Encoded protein: CASSSARSEAGDTEAFF.

The chain joins TRBV20-1 to TRBJ2-4; 7 bases line up with TRBD2. The CDR3 covers 16 residues. V shed 3 bases, J shed 0 bases, and the junction held 8 bases outside the gene matches. The V gene's germline CDR1 is DFQATT and CDR2 SNEGSKA (reference sequence). This chain's CDR3 is CSASATAGRAKNIQYF. The CDR3 DNA follows: TGCAGTGCTAGTGCCACAGCGGGAAGAGCCAAAAACATTCAGTACTTC.

V is TRBV27 and J is TRBJ1-5, with D uncertain. Germline V gives CDR1 MNHEY, CDR2 SMNVEV (reference sequence). The germline V and J ends were trimmed by 3 bases and 4 bases, with 4 bases remaining between them. CDR3 length: 12 residues. The DNA for the CDR3 is TGTGCCAGCAGTTTTCCGAATCAGCCCCAGCATTTT. Translation gives CASSFPNQPQHF.

This rearrangement joins TRBV20-1 to TRBJ2-1; 15 bases line up with TRBD2. The CDR3 covers 15 residues. V lost 6 bases to trimming and J lost 7 bases; unmatched junction nucleotides: 7. The germline V gene has CDR1 DFQATT and CDR2 SNEGSKA (reference sequence). CDR3 bases: TGCAGTGCCCGGACTAGCGGGAGGGCCTTAAATGAGCAGTTCTTC. This translates into CSARTSGRALNEQFF.

This clonotype was detected only a few times. This chain connects TRBV5-1 to TRBJ2-3; no definite D call. Per the germline V gene, CDR1 is SGHRS and CDR2 is YFSETQ. Trimming shortened V by 2 bases and J by 2 bases, and 9 bases separated the two germline ends. This CDR3 is built from 14 residues. CDR3 nucleotides: TGCGCCAGCAGCTTCGACCCGACCACAGATACGCAGTATTTT. It encodes CASSFDPTTDTQYF. Drawing the rest from reference TRBV5-1 and TRBJ2-3, the complete variable domain is KAGVTQTPRYLIKTRGQQVTLSCSPISGHRSVSWYQQTPGQGLQFLFEYFSETQRNKGNFPGRFSGRQFSNSRSEMNVSTLELGDSALYLCASSFDPTTDTQYFGPGTRLTVL.

J is TRBJ2-7 and V is TRBV9; the match to TRBD2 covers 10 bases. CDR3 length: 18 amino acids. The V gene end was trimmed by 0 bases and the J gene end by 0 bases; junction bases not matched to a gene: 9. CDR1 and CDR2 (germline): SGDLS, YYNGEE. The CDR3 sequence is CASSVAVGLAGASYEQYF. CDR3 DNA sequence: TGTGCCAGCAGCGTAGCGGTGGGCCTAGCGGGGGCCTCCTACGAGCAGTACTTC. Looking up the rest from reference TRBV9 and TRBJ2-7 gives the full variable domain: DSGVTQTPKHLITATGQRVTLRCSPRSGDLSVYWYQQSLDQGLQFLIQYYNGEERAKGNILERFSAQQFPDLHSELNLSSLELGDSALYFCASSVAVGLAGASYEQYFGPGTRLTVT.

The chain couples TRBV7-2 to TRBJ2-7; the match to TRBD2 covers 9 bases. V lost 2 bases, J lost 0 bases, and 5 bases stayed unmatched. Germline CDR1 SGHTA, CDR2 FQGNSA. The CDR3 loop spans 16 amino acids. The CDR3 spells CASSLNGGRASYEQYF. CDR3 in DNA: TGTGCCAGCAGCTTAAACGGCGGGAGGGCCTCCTACGAGCAGTACTTC.

This rearrangement joins TRBV3-1 to TRBJ1-1; D call uncertain. The germline gives CDR1 LGHDT, CDR2 YNNKEL (reference sequence). Deletions cut 0 bases from V and 8 bases from J, with 13 bases between. The CDR3 length is 14 residues. The CDR3 reads CASSQEARTGEAFF. The DNA for the CDR3 is TGTGCCAGCAGCCAAGAAGCCCGGACCGGGGAAGCTTTCTTT.

The chain links TRBV5-1 to TRBJ2-5, with 9 bases lining up with TRBD2. The CDR3 loop spans 16 amino acids. Germline CDR1 SGHRS, CDR2 YFSETQ. V lost 1 base, J lost 5 bases, and 9 bases stayed unmatched. The CDR3 sequence is CASSLFNSGGSETQYF. For the CDR3, the DNA is TGCGCCAGCAGCTTGTTTAATAGCGGGGGAAGCGAGACCCAGTACTTC. The complete variable domain, with remaining parts taken from reference TRBV5-1 and TRBJ2-5, reads KAGVTQTPRYLIKTRGQQVTLSCSPISGHRSVSWYQQTPGQGLQFLFEYFSETQRNKGNFPGRFSGRQFSNSRSEMNVSTLELGDSALYLCASSLFNSGGSETQYFGPGTRLLVL.

The table lists this clonotype with a few counts. The chain joins TRBV6-5 to TRBJ2-1, with D uncertain. The CDR3 sequence is 12 residues long. Germline assignment: CDR1 MNHEY and CDR2 SVGAGI. Trimming cost V 6 bases and J 3 bases, with 6 bases left between them. The CDR3 DNA is TGTGCCAGCAGGGCTAGCTACAATGAGCAGTTCTTC. Amino acid sequence: CASRASYNEQFF.

V and J are TRBV12-3 or TRBV12-4 and TRBJ1-4; D is undetermined. The CDR3 runs 14 residues. V was clipped by 6 bases and J by 4 bases, with 12 bases between them. This CDR3 reads CASSPAGRNEKLFF. The CDR3 nucleotides read TGTGCCAGCAGCCCAGCCGGTCGTAATGAAAAACTGTTTTTT.

This clonotype was recorded a few times. The chain is built from TRBV2 and TRBJ1-1; TRBD1 aligns across 7 bases. Trimming removed 1 base from V and 4 bases from J; junction bases left unmatched: 0. Per germline, CDR1 SNHLY and CDR2 FYNNEI. The CDR3 spans 13 residues. The CDR3: CASSEGDSTEAFF. The CDR3 DNA reads as TGTGCCAGCAGTGAAGGGGACAGCACTGAAGCTTTCTTT.

V usage is TRBV2 and J usage is TRBJ2-3; D gene uncertain. The CDR3 totals 11 residues. Germline loops: CDR1 SNHLY, CDR2 FYNNEI. Trimming took off 8 bases at V and 5 bases at J, with 8 bases between the two ends. As DNA, the CDR3 is TGTGCCAGCGGAACCGGAGATACGCAGTATTTT. Its protein product is CASGTGDTQYF.

J is TRBJ1-5 and V is TRBV12-3 or TRBV12-4; the match to TRBD1 covers 7 bases. This CDR3 contains 16 residues. Trimming at V came to 3 bases and at J to 2 bases, leaving 7 bases not matched to a gene. The CDR3 spells CASSFTVGQGNQPQHF. CDR3 in DNA: TGTGCCAGCAGTTTTACCGTCGGACAGGGCAATCAGCCCCAGCATTTT.

CDR3 coding DNA: TGTGCCACCAACCCGGGACTAGCGGGGGCCAACAATGAGCAGTTCTTC. This codes for CATNPGLAGANNEQFF. The chain combines TRBV15 with TRBJ2-1; 14 bases are a match to TRBD2. The trim removed 7 bases at V and 5 bases at J, leaving 7 bases unmatched. There are 16 residues in the CDR3. The germline V gene encodes CDR1 LNHNV and CDR2 YYDKDF (reference sequence).

The chain recombines TRBV3-1 with TRBJ2-1; D remains ambiguous. This CDR3 region has 13 residues. Per the germline V gene, CDR1 is LGHDT and CDR2 is YNNKEL (reference sequence). Between the trimmed V and J ends, which lost 2 bases and 9 bases, there was a span of 11 bases. The DNA of the CDR3 is TGTGCCAGCAGCCAAATAAACCGGGCTGAGCAGTTCTTC. This codes for CASSQINRAEQFF.

The CDR3 coding sequence is TGTGCCAGCAGTTCAAGGGGTCGGGGCACTGAAGCTTTCTTT. Translating gives CASSSRGRGTEAFF. The V and J genes are TRBV6-5 and TRBJ1-1, with D tentatively TRBD1 (5 bases). The V end lost 4 bases, the J end lost 4 bases, and 13 bases lay between the germline ends. This CDR3 is built from 14 residues. Germline loops: CDR1 MNHEY, CDR2 SVGAGI.

This clonotype was observed many times. The CDR3 protein is CACPLGAAYGYTF. The CDR3 DNA sequence: TGTGCCTGCCCACTCGGGGCAGCCTATGGCTACACCTTC. V is TRBV30 and J is TRBJ1-2; weak D call: TRBD1 (5 bases). The CDR3 sequence is 13 residues long. CDR1 is GTSNPN and CDR2 is SVGIG in the germline V gene (reference sequence). Trimming pared 6 bases from V and 4 bases from J, leaving 15 bases between.

This clonotype was detected a few times. J is TRBJ2-3 and V is TRBV5-1; D perhaps matches TRBD1 (6 bases). V lost 0 bases and J 4 bases, leaving 9 bases between the germline ends. From germline, CDR1 is SGHRS and CDR2 YFSETQ. The CDR3 length is 14 residues. CDR3 sequence reads: CASSLEQGPDTQYF. CDR3 nucleotides: TGCGCCAGCAGCTTGGAACAGGGCCCAGATACGCAGTATTTT.